The present T cell receptor beta chain was sequenced within a study of cytomegalovirus exposure and HLA in healthy donors (dated by TCRdb to the late 2010s). Turning to the overall study: According to a later analysis, the 100 to 150 validation repertoires were produced on the same platform as the approximately 610 repertoires of the first cohort. The study combined high-throughput TCR immunosequencing, statistical association of individual TCRs with disease status, and machine learning to predict cytomegalovirus infection status. The aim of the study was to test whether cataloging public T cell receptors could identify signatures of past pathogen exposure. In addition to the first cohort of 666 subjects, a separate validation cohort of 120 different subjects was used.

According to the germline V gene, CDR1 reads MDHEN and CDR2 reads SYDVKM. The CDR3 holds 16 amino acids from the cysteine to the phenylalanine. Only the CDR3 region is kept as DNA, spanning 48 bases read in frame from base 1. Germline trimming amounts to 5 bases on V and 3 bases on J, with 10 as the count of junction bases outside the gene matches. The donors belonged to the validation cohort of about 120 subjects, which was separate from the approximately 660-subject first cohort. As concerns this clone: Its antigen is still unknown. No per-base quality is available; no much larger clone lies one base away.

The study at large found these results: In vitro tests confirmed that a few of the cytomegalovirus-associated TCR beta chains recognize cytomegalovirus antigens. A later analysis found that TCRs clustered in the first cohort also tended to co-occur in the approximately 120 validation repertoires, with just under 95% of cluster scores above 0. Most TCR sequences were seen in very few donors, while some public TCRs were found in many individuals. The authors suggested that the approach could potentially be extended to other disease states and immunological phenotypes. The classifier was reported to diagnose cytomegalovirus status with high specificity and sensitivity in both the original cohort and the validation cohort. In the study, roughly 160 TCR beta chains were listed as associated with cytomegalovirus. A later analysis lacked HLA typing for the validation cohort, so it scored co-occurrence in that cohort across all 120 repertoires.

Library preparation was by the immunoSEQ multiplex PCR assay. The authors processed their data as follows. A statistical classification framework was built to diagnose cytomegalovirus status from the catalog of TCR beta chain sequences. Not all clones reach the TCRdb copy of this immuneACCESS table, which keeps in-frame sequences only. Checked studies attribute under half of the gap to unresolved V genes and leave the rest unexplained. V and J calls and clone size are as listed in that table; D and trimming were resolved from the DNA. The sample table records fewer than 85,000 clones; approximately 94% of these occur just once. The leading ten clones occupy about 0.63% of the sample.

The source is a woman aged 18-29 years in good health and CMV-seronegative. Sequencing input: PBMCs. The chain couples TRBV28 to TRBJ1-2; 9 nucleotides in the junction match TRBD1. CDR3 region: CASSVNPGQGDYGYTF. The sequenced DNA: TGTGCCAGCAGTGTCAACCCGGGACAGGGAGACTATGGCTACACCTTC.